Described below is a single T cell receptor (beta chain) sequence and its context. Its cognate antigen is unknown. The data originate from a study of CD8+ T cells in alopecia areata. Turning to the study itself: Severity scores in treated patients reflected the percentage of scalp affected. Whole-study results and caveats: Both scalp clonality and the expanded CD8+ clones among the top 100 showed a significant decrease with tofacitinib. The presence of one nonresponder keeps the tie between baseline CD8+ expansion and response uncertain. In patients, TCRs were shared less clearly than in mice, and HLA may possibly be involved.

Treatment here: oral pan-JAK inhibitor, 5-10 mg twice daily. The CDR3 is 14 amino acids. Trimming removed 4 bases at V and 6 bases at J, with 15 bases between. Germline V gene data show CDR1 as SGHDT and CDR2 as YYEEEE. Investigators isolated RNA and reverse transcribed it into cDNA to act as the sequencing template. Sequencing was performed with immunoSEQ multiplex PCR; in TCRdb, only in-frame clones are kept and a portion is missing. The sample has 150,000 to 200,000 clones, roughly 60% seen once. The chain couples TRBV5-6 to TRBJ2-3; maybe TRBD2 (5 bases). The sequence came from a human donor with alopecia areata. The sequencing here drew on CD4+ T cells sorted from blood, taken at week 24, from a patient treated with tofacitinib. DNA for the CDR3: TGTGCCAGCAGCGCGGGCACTTCGCAGGATACGCAGTATTTT. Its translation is CASSAGTSQDTQYF.